What follows is one T cell receptor (beta chain) and its context. The CDR3 sequence is 15 residues long. Germline CDR1 SGHRS, CDR2 YFSETQ. This entry belongs to a study of T cells expressing NK-cell markers. Study-wide context: The TCR beta repertoires originated in sorted CD3+CD56+NKG2C+, CD3+CD56+NKG2C- and CD3+CD56-NKG2C+ T cells.

The authors made TCR beta cDNA libraries by 5'RACE template switching. This switching added a universal primer site and UMIs. TCRdb reprocessed the 5' RACE reads and reports one entry per CDR3 protein, with no DNA. The sample has 300,000 to 500,000 distinct CDR3 sequences, and its top ten clones hold about 10%. The receptor comes from a woman in her forties or fifties in good health. Sequenced sample: blood T cells: a sorted CD56 or NKG2C T cell subset, CD4+ or CD8+ T cells, or bulk PBMC T cells (not recorded which). The chain combines TRBV5-1 with TRBJ2-1; TCRdb picks TRBD2, but there is no DNA to check that call. CDR3 residues: CASSQSGREYNEQFF.